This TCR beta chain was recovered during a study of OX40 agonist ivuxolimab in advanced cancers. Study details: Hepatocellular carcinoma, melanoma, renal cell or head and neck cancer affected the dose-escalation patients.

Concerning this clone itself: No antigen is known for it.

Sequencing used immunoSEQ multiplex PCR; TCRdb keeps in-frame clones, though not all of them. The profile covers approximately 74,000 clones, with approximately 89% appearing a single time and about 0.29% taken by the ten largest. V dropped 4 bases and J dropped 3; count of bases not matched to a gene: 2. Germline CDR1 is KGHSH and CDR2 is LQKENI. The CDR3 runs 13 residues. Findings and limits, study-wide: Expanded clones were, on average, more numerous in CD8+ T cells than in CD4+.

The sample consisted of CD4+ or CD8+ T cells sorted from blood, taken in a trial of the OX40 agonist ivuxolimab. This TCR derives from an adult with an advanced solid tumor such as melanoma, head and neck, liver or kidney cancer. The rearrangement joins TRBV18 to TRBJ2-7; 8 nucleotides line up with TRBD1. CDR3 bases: TGTGCCAGCTCACGGGACAGGCTCTACGAGCAGTACTTC. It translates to CASSRDRLYEQYF. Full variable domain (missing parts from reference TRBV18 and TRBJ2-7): NAGVMQNPRHLVRRRGQEARLRCSPMKGHSHVYWYRQLPEEGLKFMVYLQKENIIDESGMPKERFSAEFPKEGPSILRIQQVVRGDSAAYFCASSRDRLYEQYFGPGTRLTVT.